The source of this T cell receptor (beta chain) is a study of control samples from healthy donors and cancer patients. CDR1 is MDHEN, CDR2 SYDVKM, per germline. This CDR3 region has 16 residues. Trimming at V came to 4 bases and at J to 0 bases, leaving 5 bases not matched to a gene. The assay was immunoSEQ multiplex PCR, and TCRdb's table has in-frame clones only and misses some. The sample holds around 55,000 clones; roughly 95% are singletons and the top ten take 0.85% to 1.4%. Sequenced input: blood. The gene calls are TRBV28 and TRBJ1-4; 7 bases are a match to TRBD1. This receptor was identified in a woman in her late teens or twenties in good health. As DNA, the CDR3 is TGTGCCAGCAGTTCCTACACAGGGGCAACTAATGAAAAACTGTTTTTT. Translated, it gives CASSSYTGATNEKLFF.